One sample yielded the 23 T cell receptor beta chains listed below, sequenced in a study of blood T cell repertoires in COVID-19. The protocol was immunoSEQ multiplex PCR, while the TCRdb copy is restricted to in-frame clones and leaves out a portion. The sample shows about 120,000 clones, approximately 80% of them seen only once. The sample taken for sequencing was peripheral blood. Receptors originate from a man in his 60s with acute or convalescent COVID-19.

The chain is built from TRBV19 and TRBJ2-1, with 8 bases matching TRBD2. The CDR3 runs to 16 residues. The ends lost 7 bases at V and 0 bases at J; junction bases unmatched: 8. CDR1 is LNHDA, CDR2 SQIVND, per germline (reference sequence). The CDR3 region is CASNKGGRLSYNEQFF. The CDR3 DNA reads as TGTGCCAGTAACAAAGGCGGGAGGCTCTCCTACAATGAGCAGTTCTTC.

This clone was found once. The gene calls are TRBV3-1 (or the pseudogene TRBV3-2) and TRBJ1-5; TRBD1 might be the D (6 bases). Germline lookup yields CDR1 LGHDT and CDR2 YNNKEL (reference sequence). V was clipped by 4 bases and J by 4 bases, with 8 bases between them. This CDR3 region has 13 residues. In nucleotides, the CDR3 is TGTGCCAGCAGCCCAGGGGTGAATCAGCCCCAGCATTTT. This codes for CASSPGVNQPQHF.

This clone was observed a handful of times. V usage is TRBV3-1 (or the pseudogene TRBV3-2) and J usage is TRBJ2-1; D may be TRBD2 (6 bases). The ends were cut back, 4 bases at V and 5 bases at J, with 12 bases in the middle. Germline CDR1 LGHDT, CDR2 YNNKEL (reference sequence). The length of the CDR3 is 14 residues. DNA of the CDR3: TGTGCCAGCAGCCCCGGGACTGGGAACAATGAGCAGTTCTTC. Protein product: CASSPGTGNNEQFF.

The CDR3 reads CASSLGYGGSTDTQYF. For the CDR3, the DNA is TGTGCCAGCAGTCTCGGGTACGGGGGGAGCACAGATACGCAGTATTTT. This chain links TRBV25-1 with TRBJ2-3; 7 nucleotides line up with TRBD2. Germline CDR1 is MGHDK and CDR2 is SYGVNS. Unmatched junction bases numbered 8, after V lost 5 bases and J lost 0 bases. This CDR3 spans 16 amino acids.

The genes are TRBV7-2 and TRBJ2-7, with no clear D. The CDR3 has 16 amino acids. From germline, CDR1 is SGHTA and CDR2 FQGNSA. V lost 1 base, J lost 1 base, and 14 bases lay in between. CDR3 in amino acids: CASSLGANPQSYEQYF. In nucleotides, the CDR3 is TGTGCCAGCAGCTTAGGGGCTAACCCCCAATCCTACGAGCAGTACTTC.

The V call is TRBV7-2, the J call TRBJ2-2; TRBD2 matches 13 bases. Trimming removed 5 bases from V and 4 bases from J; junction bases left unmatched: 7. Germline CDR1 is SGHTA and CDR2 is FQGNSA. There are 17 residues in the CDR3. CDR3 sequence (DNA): TGTGCCAGCAGCCTGGGACTAGCGGGATCGGGCACCGGGGAGCTGTTTTTT. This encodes CASSLGLAGSGTGELFF. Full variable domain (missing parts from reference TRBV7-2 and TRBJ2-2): GAGVSQSPSNKVTEKGKDVELRCDPISGHTALYWYRQSLGQGLEFLIYFQGNSAPDKSGLPSDRFSAERTGGSVSTLTIQRTQQEDSAVYLCASSLGLAGSGTGELFFGEGSRLTVL.

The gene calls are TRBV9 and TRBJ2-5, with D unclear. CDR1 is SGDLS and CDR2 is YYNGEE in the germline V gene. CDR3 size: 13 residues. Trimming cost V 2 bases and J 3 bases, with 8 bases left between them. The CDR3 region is CASSVSQEETQYF. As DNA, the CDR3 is TGTGCCAGCAGCGTCAGTCAAGAAGAGACCCAGTACTTC.

The DNA of the CDR3 is TGTGCCAGCAGCTCCTACAGGGGCTCGGGCACTGAAGCTTTCTTT. Amino acid sequence: CASSSYRGSGTEAFF. The chain links TRBV7-8 to TRBJ1-1; TRBD1 agrees at 7 bases. The CDR3 spans 15 residues. V lost 4 bases, J lost 4 bases, and 9 bases stayed unmatched. Germline lookup yields CDR1 SGHVS and CDR2 FQNEAQ.

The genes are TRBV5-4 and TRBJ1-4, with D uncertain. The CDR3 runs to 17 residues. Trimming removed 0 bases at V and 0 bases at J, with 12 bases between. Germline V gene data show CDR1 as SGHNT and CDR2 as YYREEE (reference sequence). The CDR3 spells CASSLGGTIATNEKLFF. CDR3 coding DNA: TGTGCCAGCAGCTTGGGCGGAACTATTGCAACTAATGAAAAACTGTTTTTT.

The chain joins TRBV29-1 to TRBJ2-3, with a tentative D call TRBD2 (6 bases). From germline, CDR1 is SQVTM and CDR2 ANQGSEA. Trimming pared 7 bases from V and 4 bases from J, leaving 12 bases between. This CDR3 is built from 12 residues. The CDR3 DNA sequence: TGCAGCGCCACCCCGGGGGCAGATACGCAGTATTTT. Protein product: CSATPGADTQYF.

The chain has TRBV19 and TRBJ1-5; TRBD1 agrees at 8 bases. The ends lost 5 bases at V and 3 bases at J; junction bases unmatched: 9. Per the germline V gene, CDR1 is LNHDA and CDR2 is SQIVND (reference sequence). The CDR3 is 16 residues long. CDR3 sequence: CASSPVLDRVNQPQHF. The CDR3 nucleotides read TGTGCCAGTAGTCCAGTCTTGGACAGGGTCAATCAGCCCCAGCATTTT.

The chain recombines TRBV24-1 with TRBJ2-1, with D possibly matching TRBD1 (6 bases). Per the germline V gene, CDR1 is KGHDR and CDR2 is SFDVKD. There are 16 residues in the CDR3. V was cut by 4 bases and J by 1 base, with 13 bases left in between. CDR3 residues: CATSDPTGISYNEQFF. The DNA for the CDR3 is TGTGCCACCAGTGACCCCACAGGGATATCCTACAATGAGCAGTTCTTC.

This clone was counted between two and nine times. The CDR3 region is CASSLGDRAPSGANVLTF. The CDR3 bases are TGTGCCAGCAGCTTAGGAGACAGGGCTCCCTCTGGGGCCAACGTCCTGACTTTC. The rearrangement links TRBV7-9 to TRBJ2-6; 7 bases are shared with TRBD1. Germline V gene lookup returns CDR1 SEHNR and CDR2 FQNEAQ (reference sequence). V shed 1 base and J 0 bases; nucleotides not matched to a gene: 6. The CDR3 sequence is 18 residues long.

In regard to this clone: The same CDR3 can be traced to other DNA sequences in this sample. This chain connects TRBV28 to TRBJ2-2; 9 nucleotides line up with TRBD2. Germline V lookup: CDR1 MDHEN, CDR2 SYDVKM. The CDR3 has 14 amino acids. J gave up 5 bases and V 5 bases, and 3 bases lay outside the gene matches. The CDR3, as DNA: TGTGCCAGCAGTCTTACTAGCGGGACCGGGGAGCTGTTTTTT. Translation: CASSLTSGTGELFF.

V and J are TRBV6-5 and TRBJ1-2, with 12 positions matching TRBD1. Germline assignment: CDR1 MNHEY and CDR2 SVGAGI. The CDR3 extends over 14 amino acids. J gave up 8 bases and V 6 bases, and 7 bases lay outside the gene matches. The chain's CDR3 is CASSRGQGAGGYTF. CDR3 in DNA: TGTGCCAGCAGCCGGGGACAGGGGGCGGGCGGCTACACCTTC.

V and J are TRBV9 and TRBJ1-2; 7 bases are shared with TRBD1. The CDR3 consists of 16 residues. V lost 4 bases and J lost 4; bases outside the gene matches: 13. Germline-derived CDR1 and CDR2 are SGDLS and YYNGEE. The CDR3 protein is CASSSSAGRGIYGYTF. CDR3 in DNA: TGTGCCAGCAGCTCCTCGGCGGGCAGGGGGATCTATGGCTACACCTTC.

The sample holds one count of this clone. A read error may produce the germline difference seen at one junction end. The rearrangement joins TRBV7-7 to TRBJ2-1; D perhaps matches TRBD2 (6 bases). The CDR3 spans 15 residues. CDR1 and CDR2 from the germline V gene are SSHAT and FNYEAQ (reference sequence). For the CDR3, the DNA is TGTGCTAGCAGCTTAGTGGGGGGCTCCTACAATGAGCAGTTCTTC. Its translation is CASSLVGGSYNEQFF.

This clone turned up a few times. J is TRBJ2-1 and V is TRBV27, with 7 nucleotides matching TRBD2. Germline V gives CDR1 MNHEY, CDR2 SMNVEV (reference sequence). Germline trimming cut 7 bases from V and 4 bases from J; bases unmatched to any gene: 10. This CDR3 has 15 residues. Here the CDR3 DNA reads TGTGCCAGCATCCTCGGGAGGCTCGGGTACAATGAGCAGTTCTTC. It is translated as CASILGRLGYNEQFF.

The CDR3 bases are TGCAGTGCTAGTACGACAGGGGCGGGGGACGAGCAGTACTTC. Its protein product is CSASTTGAGDEQYF. This chain joins TRBV20-1 and TRBJ2-7, with D perhaps TRBD1 (8 bases). Germline CDR1 DFQATT, CDR2 SNEGSKA (reference sequence). V lost 3 bases and J lost 5, with 17 bases in between. The CDR3 is made up of 14 amino acids.

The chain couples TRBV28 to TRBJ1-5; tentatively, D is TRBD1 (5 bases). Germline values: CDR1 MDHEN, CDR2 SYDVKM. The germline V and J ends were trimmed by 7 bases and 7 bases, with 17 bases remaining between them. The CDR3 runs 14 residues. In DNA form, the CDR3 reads TGTGCCAGCACTCTAACAGGTCTTTTCCAGCCCCAGCATTTT. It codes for CASTLTGLFQPQHF.

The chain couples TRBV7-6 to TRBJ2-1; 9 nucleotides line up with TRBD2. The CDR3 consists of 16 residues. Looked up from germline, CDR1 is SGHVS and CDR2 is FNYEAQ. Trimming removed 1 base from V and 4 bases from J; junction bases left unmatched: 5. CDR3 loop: CASSLVGGRGYNEQFF. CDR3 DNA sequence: TGTGCCAGCAGCTTAGTGGGCGGGAGGGGTTACAATGAGCAGTTCTTC.

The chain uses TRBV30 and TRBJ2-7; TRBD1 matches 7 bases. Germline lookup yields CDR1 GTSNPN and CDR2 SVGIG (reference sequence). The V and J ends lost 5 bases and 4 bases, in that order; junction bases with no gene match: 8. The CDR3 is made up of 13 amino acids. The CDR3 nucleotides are TGTGCCTGGGCACAGGGGACCCAATACGAGCAGTACTTC. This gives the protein CAWAQGTQYEQYF.

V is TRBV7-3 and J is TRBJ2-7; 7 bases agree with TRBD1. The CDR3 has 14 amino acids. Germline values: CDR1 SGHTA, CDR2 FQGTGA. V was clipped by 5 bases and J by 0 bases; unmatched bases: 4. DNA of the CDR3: TGTGCCAGCAGCATGACAGGGAGCTCCTACGAGCAGTACTTC. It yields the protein CASSMTGSSYEQYF.